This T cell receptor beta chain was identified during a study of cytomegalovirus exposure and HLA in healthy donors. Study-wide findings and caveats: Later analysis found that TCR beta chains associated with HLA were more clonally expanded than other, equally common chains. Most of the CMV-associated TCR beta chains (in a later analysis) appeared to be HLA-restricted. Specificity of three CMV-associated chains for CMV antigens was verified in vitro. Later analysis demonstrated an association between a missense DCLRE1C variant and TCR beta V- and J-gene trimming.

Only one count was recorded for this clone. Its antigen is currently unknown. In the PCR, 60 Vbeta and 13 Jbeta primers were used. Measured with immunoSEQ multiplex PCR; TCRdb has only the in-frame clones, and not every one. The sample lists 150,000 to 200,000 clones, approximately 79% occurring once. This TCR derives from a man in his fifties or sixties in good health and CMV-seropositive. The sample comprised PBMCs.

This CDR3 reads CASSQVSYGYTF. In DNA, the CDR3 is TGCGCCAGCAGCCAAGTATCCTATGGCTACACCTTC. The chain combines TRBV4-1 with TRBJ1-2; no reliable D call. The CDR3 runs to 12 residues. V gave up 1 base and J gave up 4 bases, with 4 bases separating them. Germline CDR1 reads MGHRA; CDR2 reads YSYEKL.